The source of this T cell receptor (beta chain) is a study of cytomegalovirus exposure and HLA in healthy donors. The trim removed 5 bases at V and 3 bases at J, leaving 0 bases unmatched. The CDR3 has 13 amino acids. Germline CDR1 and CDR2: GTSNPN and SVGIG (reference sequence). The PCR had 60 Vbeta and 13 Jbeta primers. The table came from immunoSEQ multiplex PCR; TCRdb's copy has only in-frame clones and leaves some out. This listing includes over 55,000 clones. The source is a male donor in good health and CMV-seronegative. The chain has TRBV30 and TRBJ1-6; 8 bases align to TRBD1. Sequencing was performed on PBMCs. This CDR3 reads CAWGTGYNSPLHF. The CDR3 DNA is TGTGCCTGGGGGACAGGCTATAATTCACCCCTCCACTTT.